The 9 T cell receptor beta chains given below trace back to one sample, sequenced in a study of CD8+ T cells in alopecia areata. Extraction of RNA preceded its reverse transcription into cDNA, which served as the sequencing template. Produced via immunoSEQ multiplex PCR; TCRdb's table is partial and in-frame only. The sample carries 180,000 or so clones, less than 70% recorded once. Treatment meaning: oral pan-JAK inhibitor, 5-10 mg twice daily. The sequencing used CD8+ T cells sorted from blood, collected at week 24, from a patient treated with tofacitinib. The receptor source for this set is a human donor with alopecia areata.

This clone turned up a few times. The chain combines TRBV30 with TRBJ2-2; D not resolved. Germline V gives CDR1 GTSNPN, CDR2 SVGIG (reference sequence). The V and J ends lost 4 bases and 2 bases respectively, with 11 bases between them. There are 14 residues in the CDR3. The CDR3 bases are TGTGCCTGGACCCAACAGCTAAACACCGGGGAGCTGTTTTTT. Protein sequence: CAWTQQLNTGELFF.

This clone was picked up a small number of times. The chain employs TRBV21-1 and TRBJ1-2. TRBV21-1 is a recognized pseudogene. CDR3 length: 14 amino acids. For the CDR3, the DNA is TGTGCCAGCAGCAGAGGCAGGGAGCACTATGGCTACACCTTC. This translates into CASSRGREHYGYTF.

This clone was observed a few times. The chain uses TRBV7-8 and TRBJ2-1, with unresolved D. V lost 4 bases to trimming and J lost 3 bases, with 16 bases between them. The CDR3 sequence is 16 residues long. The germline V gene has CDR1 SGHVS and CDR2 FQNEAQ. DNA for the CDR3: TGTGCCAGCAGCTCGCCGGAACAGAACATCTACAATGAGCAGTTCTTC. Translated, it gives CASSSPEQNIYNEQFF.

In DNA, the CDR3 is TGTGCCAGCATCTACACTAACTATGGCTACACCTTC. Encoded protein: CASIYTNYGYTF. The rearrangement uses TRBV7-2 and TRBJ1-2; D is undetermined. Trimming shortened V by 7 bases and J by 0 bases, and 6 bases separated the two germline ends. The CDR3 has 12 residues. The germline V gene has CDR1 SGHTA and CDR2 FQGNSA.

The CDR3 reads CASSPERVFTDTQYF. The CDR3 bases are TGTGCCAGCAGCCCTGAGCGGGTGTTCACAGATACGCAGTATTTT. The chain joins TRBV27 to TRBJ2-3; perhaps TRBD2 as D (6 bases). Germline CDR1 is MNHEY and CDR2 is SMNVEV (reference sequence). With 6 bases removed from V and 2 bases from J, the gap between germline ends came to 15 bases. The CDR3 sequence is 15 residues long.

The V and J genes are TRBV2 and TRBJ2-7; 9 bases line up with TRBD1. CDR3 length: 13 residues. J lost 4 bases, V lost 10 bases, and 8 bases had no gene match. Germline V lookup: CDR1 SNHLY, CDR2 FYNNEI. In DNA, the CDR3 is TGTGCCACCGAGGGACAGGGAAGGTACGAGCAGTACTTC. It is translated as CATEGQGRYEQYF.

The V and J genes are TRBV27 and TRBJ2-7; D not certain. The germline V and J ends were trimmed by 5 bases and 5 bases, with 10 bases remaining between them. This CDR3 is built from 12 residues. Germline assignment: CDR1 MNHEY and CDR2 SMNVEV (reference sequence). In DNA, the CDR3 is TGTGCCAGCAGTGACGTAAGGAACGAGCAGTACTTC. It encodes CASSDVRNEQYF.

The CDR3 sequence is CASSQEPALQAYGYTF. The CDR3 nucleotides read TGCGCCAGCAGCCAAGAACCGGCCCTCCAGGCCTATGGCTACACCTTC. This chain uses TRBV4-3 with TRBJ1-2; unclear D gene. V was clipped by 0 bases and J by 4 bases, with 15 bases between them. The CDR3 has 16 residues. The germline CDR1 and CDR2 sequences are LGHNA and YSLEER.

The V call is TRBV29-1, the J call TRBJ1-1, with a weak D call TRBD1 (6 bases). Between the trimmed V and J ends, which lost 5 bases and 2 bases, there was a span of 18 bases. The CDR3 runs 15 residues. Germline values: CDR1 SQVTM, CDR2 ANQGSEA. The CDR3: CSVLGTSSRNTEAFF. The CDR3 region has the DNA TGCAGCGTTTTGGGGACATCTTCCAGAAACACTGAAGCTTTCTTT.